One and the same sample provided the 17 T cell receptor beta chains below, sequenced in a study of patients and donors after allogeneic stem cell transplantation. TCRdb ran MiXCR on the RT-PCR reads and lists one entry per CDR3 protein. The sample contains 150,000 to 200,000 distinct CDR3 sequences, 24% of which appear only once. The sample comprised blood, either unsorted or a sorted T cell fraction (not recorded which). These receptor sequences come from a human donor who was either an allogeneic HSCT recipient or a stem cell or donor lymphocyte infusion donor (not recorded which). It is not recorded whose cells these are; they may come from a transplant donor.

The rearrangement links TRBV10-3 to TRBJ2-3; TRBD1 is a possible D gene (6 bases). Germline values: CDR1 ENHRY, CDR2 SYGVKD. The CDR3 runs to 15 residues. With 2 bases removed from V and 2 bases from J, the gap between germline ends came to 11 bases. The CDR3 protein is CAISEGQRYTDTQYF. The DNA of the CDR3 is TGTGCCATCAGTGAGGGACAGAGATACACAGATACGCAGTATTTT.

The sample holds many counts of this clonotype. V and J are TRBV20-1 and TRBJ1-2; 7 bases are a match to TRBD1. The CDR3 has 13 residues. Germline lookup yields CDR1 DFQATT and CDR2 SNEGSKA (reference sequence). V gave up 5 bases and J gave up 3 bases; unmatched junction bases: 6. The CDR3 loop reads CSAHRTGDYGYTF. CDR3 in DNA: TGCAGTGCTCATAGGACAGGAGACTATGGCTACACCTTC.

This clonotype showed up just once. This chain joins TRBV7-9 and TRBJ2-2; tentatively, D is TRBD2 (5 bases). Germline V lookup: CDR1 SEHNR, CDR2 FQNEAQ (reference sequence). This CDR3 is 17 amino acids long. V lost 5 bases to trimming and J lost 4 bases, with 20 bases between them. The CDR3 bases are TGTGCCAGCAGCCCGGACTCAGGTGTCCCCTCCACCGGGGAGCTGTTTTTT. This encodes CASSPDSGVPSTGELFF.

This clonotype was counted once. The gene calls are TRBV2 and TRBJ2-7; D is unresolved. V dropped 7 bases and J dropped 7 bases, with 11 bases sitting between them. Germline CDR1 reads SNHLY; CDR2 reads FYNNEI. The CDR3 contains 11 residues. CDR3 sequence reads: CASNPAVEQYF. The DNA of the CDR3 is TGTGCCAGCAACCCCGCCGTTGAGCAGTACTTC. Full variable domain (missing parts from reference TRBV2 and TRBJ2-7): EPEVTQTPSHQVTQMGQEVILRCVPISNHLYFYWYRQILGQKVEFLVSFYNNEISEKSEIFDDQFSVERPDGSNFTLKIRSTKLEDSAMYFCASNPAVEQYFGPGTRLTVT.

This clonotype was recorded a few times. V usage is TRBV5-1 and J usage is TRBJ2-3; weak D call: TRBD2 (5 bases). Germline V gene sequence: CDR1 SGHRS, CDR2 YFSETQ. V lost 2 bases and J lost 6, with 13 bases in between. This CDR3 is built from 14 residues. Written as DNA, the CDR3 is TGCGCCAGCAGCTTTTCCGGGGTTTACGATACGCAGTATTTT. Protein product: CASSFSGVYDTQYF.

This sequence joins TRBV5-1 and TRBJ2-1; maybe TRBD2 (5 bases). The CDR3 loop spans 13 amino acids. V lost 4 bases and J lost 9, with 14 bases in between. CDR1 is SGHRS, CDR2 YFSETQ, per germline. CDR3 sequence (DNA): TGCGCCAGCAGCACCAAGCTAGCTGGTGAGCAGTTCTTC. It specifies CASSTKLAGEQFF.

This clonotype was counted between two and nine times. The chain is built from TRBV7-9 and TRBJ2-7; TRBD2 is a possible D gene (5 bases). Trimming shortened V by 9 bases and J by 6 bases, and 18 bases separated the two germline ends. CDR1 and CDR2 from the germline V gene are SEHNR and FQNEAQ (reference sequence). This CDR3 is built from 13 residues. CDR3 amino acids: CASEEGRLGEQYF. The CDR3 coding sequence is TGTGCCAGTGAGGAAGGGAGATTGGGCGAGCAGTACTTC.

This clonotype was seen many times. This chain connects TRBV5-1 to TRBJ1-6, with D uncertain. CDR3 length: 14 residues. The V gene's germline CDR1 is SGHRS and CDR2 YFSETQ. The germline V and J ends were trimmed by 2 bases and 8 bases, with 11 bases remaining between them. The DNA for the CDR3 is TGCGCCAGCAGCTTATGGACCCAGGATTCACCCCTCCACTTT. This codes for CASSLWTQDSPLHF.

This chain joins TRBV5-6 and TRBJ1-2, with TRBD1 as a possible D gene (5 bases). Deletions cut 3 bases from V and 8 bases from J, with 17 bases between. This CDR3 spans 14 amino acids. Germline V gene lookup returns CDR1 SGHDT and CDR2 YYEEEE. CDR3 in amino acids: CASSSVKGPQGYTF. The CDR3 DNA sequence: TGTGCCAGCAGCTCGGTCAAGGGACCACAGGGCTACACCTTC.

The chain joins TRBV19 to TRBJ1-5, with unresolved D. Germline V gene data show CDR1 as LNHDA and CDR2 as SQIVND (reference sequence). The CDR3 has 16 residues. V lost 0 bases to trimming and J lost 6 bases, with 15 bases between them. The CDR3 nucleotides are TGTGCCAGTAGTATAGATCTCTGGGATTCCATTCAGCCCCAGCATTTT. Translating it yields CASSIDLWDSIQPQHF.

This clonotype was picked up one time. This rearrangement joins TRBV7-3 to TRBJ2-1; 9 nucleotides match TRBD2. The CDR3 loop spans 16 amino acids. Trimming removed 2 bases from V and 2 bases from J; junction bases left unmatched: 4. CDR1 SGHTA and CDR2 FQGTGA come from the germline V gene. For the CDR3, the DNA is TGTGCCAGCAGCTTAGCGGGAGGGCCGCCCTACAATGAGCAGTTCTTC. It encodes CASSLAGGPPYNEQFF.

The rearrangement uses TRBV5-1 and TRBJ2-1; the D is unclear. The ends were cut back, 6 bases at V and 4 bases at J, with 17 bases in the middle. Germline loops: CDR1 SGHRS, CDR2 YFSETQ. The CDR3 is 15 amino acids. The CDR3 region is CASTSIRSWYNEQFF. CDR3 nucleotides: TGCGCCAGCACCTCAATACGGAGTTGGTACAATGAGCAGTTCTTC. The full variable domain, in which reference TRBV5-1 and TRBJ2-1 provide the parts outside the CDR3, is KAGVTQTPRYLIKTRGQQVTLSCSPISGHRSVSWYQQTPGQGLQFLFEYFSETQRNKGNFPGRFSGRQFSNSRSEMNVSTLELGDSALYLCASTSIRSWYNEQFFGPGTRLTVL.

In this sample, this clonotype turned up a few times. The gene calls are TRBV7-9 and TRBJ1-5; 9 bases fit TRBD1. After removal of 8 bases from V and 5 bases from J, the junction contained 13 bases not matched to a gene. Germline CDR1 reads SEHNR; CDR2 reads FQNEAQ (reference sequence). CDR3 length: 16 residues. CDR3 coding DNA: TGTGCCAGCCGAAGACAGGGGGTCGTTTCGCATCAGCCCCAGCATTTT. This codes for CASRRQGVVSHQPQHF.

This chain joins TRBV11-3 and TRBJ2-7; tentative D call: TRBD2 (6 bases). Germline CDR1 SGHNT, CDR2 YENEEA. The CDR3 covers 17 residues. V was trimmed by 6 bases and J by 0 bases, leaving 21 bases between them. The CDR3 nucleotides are TGTGCCAGCAGTTTATACCGGTGGGGGGAAAGCTCCTACGAGCAGTACTTC. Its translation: CASSLYRWGESSYEQYF.

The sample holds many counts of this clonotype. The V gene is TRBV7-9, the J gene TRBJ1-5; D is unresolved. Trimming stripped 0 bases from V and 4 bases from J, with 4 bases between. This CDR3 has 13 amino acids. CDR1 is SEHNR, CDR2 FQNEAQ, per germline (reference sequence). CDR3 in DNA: TGTGCCAGCAGCTTAGCACCTAATCAGCCCCAGCATTTT. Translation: CASSLAPNQPQHF.

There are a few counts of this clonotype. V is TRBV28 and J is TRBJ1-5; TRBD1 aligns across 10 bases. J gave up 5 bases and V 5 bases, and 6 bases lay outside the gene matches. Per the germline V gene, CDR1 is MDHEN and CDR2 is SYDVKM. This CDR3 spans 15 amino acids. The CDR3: CASSPGDRGDQPQHF. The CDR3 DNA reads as TGTGCCAGCAGTCCAGGGGACAGGGGCGATCAGCCCCAGCATTTT.

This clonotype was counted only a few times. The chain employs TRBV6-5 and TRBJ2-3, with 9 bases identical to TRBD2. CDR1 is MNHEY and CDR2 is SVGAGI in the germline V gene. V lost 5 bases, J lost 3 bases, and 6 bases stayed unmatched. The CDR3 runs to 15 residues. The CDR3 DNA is TGTGCCAGCAGTGACTTAGCGGGAGCAACAGATACGCAGTATTTT. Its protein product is CASSDLAGATDTQYF.